This T cell receptor (beta chain) is drawn from a study of cytomegalovirus exposure and HLA in healthy donors. In the PCR, 60 Vbeta and 13 Jbeta primers were used. TCRdb's table, derived via immunoSEQ multiplex PCR, lists solely in-frame clones and lacks some. The sample has about 150,000 clones. Looked up from germline, CDR1 is SGHNT and CDR2 is YYREEE (reference sequence). The length of the CDR3 is 13 residues. V gave up 4 bases and J gave up 5 bases; unmatched junction bases: 4. This clonotype was obtained from a woman aged 45-65 years in good health and CMV-seronegative. The rearrangement uses TRBV5-4 and TRBJ2-7, with 9 bases identical to TRBD1. The sequenced material came from PBMCs. The CDR3 protein is CASSPGTGNEQYF. The CDR3, as DNA: TGTGCCAGCAGCCCGGGGACAGGGAACGAGCAGTACTTC.